Listed below are T cell receptor beta chains from one sample, sequenced in a study of blood T cell repertoires in COVID-19. The repertoire was sequenced with immunoSEQ multiplex PCR; TCRdb's copy has only in-frame clones and lacks some. The sample lists 340,000 or so clones; 80% to 90% were seen once. The sample consisted of PBMCs or T cells enriched from blood (not recorded which). Receptor source: a woman aged 35 to 49 with acute COVID-19. Each CDR3 is given with its conserved first and last residue.

TRBJ2-3	TRBV28	CASSLRGGGPTDTQYF
TRBJ2-5	TRBV7-2	CASSPTSGYGTQYF
TRBJ2-1	TRBV3-1/TRBV3-2	CASSQRAGSNEQFF
TRBJ2-1	TRBV5-1	CASSWTSGVYNEQFF
TRBJ1-1	TRBV12-5	CASGGTGEAFF
TRBJ2-7	TRBV5-1	CASSSDNSYEQYF
TRBJ1-1	TRBV9	CASSVGQITEAFF
TRBJ1-4	TRBV5-1	CASSLGGQGAEKLFF
TRBJ1-4	TRBV28	CASSKTGQFNEKLFF
TRBJ2-2	TRBV4-1	CASSHSGDRGTGELFF
TRBJ2-7	TRBV9	CASSKTGTGGGQYF
TRBJ1-5	TRBV9	CASSVDGAGQPQHF
TRBJ1-1	TRBV28	CASSGFGGVTEAFF
TRBJ2-3	TRBV5-4	CASSFRQGSTDTQYF
TRBJ1-6	TRBV18	CASSLAGRDSPLHF
TRBJ2-7	TRBV2	CASSDRLAEKYEQYF
TRBJ2-2	TRBV19	CASSIRTVNTGELFF
TRBJ1-1	TRBV27	CASSAGRNTEAFF
TRBJ2-5	TRBV5-4	CASTTKTEFSETQYF
TRBJ1-4	TRBV6-4	CASNPRQGNEKLFF
TRBJ2-2	TRBV2	CASSQGNTGELFF
TRBJ1-3	TRBV19	CASSPRGGASGNTIYF
TRBJ2-5	TRBV6-5	CASSYSTGGETQYF
TRBJ2-7	TRBV10-1	CASSVGLADELSSYEQYF
TRBJ1-4	TRBV5-3	CARSETYRDSNEKLFF
TRBJ1-2	TRBV20-1	CSARGAGYTF
TRBJ1-4	TRBV2	CASSLSGAPNEKLFF
TRBJ1-1	TRBV19	CASIKGGQLNTEAFF
TRBJ1-1	TRBV29-1	CSVDEGHLGTEAFF
TRBJ2-7	TRBV7-2	CASSFNSGGDYEQYF
TRBJ1-2	TRBV28	CASSRQSSANYGYTF
TRBJ2-4	TRBV5-6	CASSGQDNIQYF
TRBJ1-4	TRBV15	CATSPREGDGEKLFF
TRBJ2-3	TRBV19	CASTSLSLAPTDTQYF
TRBJ2-2	TRBV7-3	CASSSGLAGGGTGELFF
TRBJ1-1	TRBV6-5	CASRGLTENTEAFF
TRBJ2-7	TRBV27	CASSLSGSAGGEQYF
TRBJ1-1	TRBV4-2	CASSLSGGDTEAFF
TRBJ1-2	TRBV6-5	CASSARMAGAGGYTF
TRBJ2-1	TRBV28	CASSLPTSPSSYNEQFF
TRBJ1-2	TRBV6-2/TRBV6-3	CASSYLYGYTF
TRBJ2-7	TRBV6-1	CASSPRTYEQYF
TRBJ1-1	TRBV4-3	CASSQEGDRGWNTEAFF
TRBJ1-1	TRBV5-4	CASSSRVGTEAFF
TRBJ1-6	TRBV2	CASTLSGAGSPLHF
TRBJ2-5	TRBV27	CASSPGSGAQETQYF